The 9 T cell receptor beta chains presented below share a single source sample, sequenced in a study of T cell responses to AZD1222 COVID-19 vaccine. This table comes from immunoSEQ multiplex PCR, and its TCRdb copy is limited to in-frame clones, with some not included. The sample yields about 100,000 clones, about 85% seen once. The sequencing here drew on peripheral blood, taken on day 0 of AZD1222 vaccination. These receptors all stem from an adult in good health.

The count of this clone is one. The chain joins TRBV5-6 to TRBJ2-7, with D maybe TRBD1 (6 bases). The V and J ends lost 2 bases and 7 bases respectively, with 13 bases between them. Germline CDR1 SGHDT, CDR2 YYEEEE. There are 13 residues in the CDR3. For the CDR3, the DNA is TGTGCCAGCAGCTTTGGCAGGGGACGGGAGCAGTACTTC. It is translated as CASSFGRGREQYF.

J is TRBJ1-4 and V is TRBV5-1; the D is unclear. The ends were cut back, 0 bases at V and 7 bases at J, with 10 bases in the middle. Germline values: CDR1 SGHRS, CDR2 YFSETQ. This CDR3 has 14 amino acids. The CDR3 loop reads CASSLGLSGEKLFF. DNA of the CDR3: TGCGCCAGCAGCTTGGGCCTGTCGGGTGAAAAACTGTTTTTT.

This sequence joins TRBV6-5 and TRBJ2-5; TRBD2 agrees at 7 bases. Germline-derived CDR1 and CDR2 are MNHEY and SVGAGI. This CDR3 is 12 amino acids long. J was trimmed by 9 bases and V by 8 bases; bases with no gene match: 9. As DNA, the CDR3 is TGTGCCAGCTACCAAAGCGCGGGGGCCCAGTACTTC. As protein: CASYQSAGAQYF.

The chain carries TRBV7-2 and TRBJ2-2; possible D gene TRBD2, 6 bases. Germline V gene lookup returns CDR1 SGHTA and CDR2 FQGNSA. Between the trimmed V and J ends, which lost 4 bases and 6 bases, there was a span of 18 bases. The CDR3 has 16 amino acids. The CDR3: CASSSLGRDFSGELFF. CDR3 nucleotide sequence: TGTGCCAGCAGCTCTCTGGGGCGGGATTTTTCCGGGGAGCTGTTTTTT. The entire variable domain, with the rest obtained from reference TRBV7-2 and TRBJ2-2, is as follows: GAGVSQSPSNKVTEKGKDVELRCDPISGHTALYWYRQSLGQGLEFLIYFQGNSAPDKSGLPSDRFSAERTGGSVSTLTIQRTQQEDSAVYLCASSSLGRDFSGELFFGEGSRLTVL.

This clone has only a few counts. The genes are TRBV6-5 and TRBJ2-7; the match to TRBD1 covers 10 bases. V was clipped by 6 bases and J by 4 bases; unmatched bases: 3. This CDR3 contains 13 residues. Germline V gene data show CDR1 as MNHEY and CDR2 as SVGAGI. CDR3 protein: CASRGTGVYEQYF. In DNA form, the CDR3 reads TGTGCCAGCAGGGGGACAGGGGTGTACGAGCAGTACTTC.

The rearrangement links TRBV12-2 to TRBJ1-5; no DNA check was done on the table's D call, TRBD1. TRBV12-2 represents a pseudogene. The CDR3 is 14 amino acids. The CDR3, as DNA: TGTGCAAGTCGCTTAGAGCCCAGGCGTCAGCCCCAGCATTTT. Its protein is CASRLEPRRQPQHF.

The chain carries TRBV2 and TRBJ1-4, with 9 bases identical to TRBD1. Trimming removed 5 bases from V and 8 bases from J; junction bases left unmatched: 6. CDR1 and CDR2 from the germline V gene are SNHLY and FYNNEI. The CDR3 contains 14 residues. CDR3 nucleotides: TGTGCCAGCAGTTTACAGGGGGCAAGGGAAAAACTGTTTTTT. This translates into CASSLQGAREKLFF. Together with reference TRBV2 and TRBJ1-4, the CDR3 gives the full variable domain: EPEVTQTPSHQVTQMGQEVILRCVPISNHLYFYWYRQILGQKVEFLVSFYNNEISEKSEIFDDQFSVERPDGSNFTLKIRSTKLEDSAMYFCASSLQGAREKLFFGSGTQLSVL.

The chain combines TRBV19 with TRBJ2-1; D gene unclear. CDR1 LNHDA and CDR2 SQIVND come from the germline V gene (reference sequence). Trimming shortened V by 7 bases and J by 0 bases, and 10 bases separated the two germline ends. The length of the CDR3 is 14 residues. In nucleotides, the CDR3 is TGTGCCAGTAATAGGGATCCCTCCTACAATGAGCAGTTCTTC. Its translation is CASNRDPSYNEQFF.

J is TRBJ1-4 and V is TRBV7-6; no clear D gene. There are 19 residues in the CDR3. CDR1 is SGHVS and CDR2 is FNYEAQ in the germline V gene. With 4 bases removed from V and 7 bases from J, the gap between germline ends came to 28 bases. The CDR3 coding sequence is TGTGCCAGCAGCTCCCCGGGAGGCAAATCGGCGCTTCATTCTGAAAAACTGTTTTTT. Translated: CASSSPGGKSALHSEKLFF.